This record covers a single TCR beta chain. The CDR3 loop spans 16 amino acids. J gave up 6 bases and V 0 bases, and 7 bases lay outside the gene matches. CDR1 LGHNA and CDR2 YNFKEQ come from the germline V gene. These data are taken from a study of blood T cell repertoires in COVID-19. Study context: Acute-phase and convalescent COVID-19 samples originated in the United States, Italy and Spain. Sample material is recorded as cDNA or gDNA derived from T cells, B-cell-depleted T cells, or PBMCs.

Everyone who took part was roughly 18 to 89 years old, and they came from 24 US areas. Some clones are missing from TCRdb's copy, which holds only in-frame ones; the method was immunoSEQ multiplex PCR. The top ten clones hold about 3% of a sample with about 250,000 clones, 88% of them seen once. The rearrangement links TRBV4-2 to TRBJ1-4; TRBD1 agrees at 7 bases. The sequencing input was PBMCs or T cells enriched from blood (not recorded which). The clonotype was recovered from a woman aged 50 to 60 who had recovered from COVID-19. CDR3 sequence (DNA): TGTGCCAGCAGCCAAGATCACGGAACAGGGGATGAAAAACTGTTTTTT. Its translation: CASSQDHGTGDEKLFF.